This T cell receptor beta chain was recorded in a study of vaccination and CD4 T cells after COVID-19. On the study more broadly: At a median 72 days (range 14 to 241) after dose two, post-vaccine samples were obtained. Stimulation of the cells used overlapping spike peptide pools from SARS-CoV-2 and from the common cold coronaviruses HCoV-NL63, HCoV-OC43 and HCoV-229E.

Sequenced with the Oncomine TCR Beta short-read assay was DNA taken from cultured CD4+ T cells. TCRdb re-derived calls from the PCR reads in MiXCR, one entry per CDR3 protein. The sample consists of 14,000 to 15,000 distinct CDR3 sequences, 40% to 60% of them appearing once. The germline V gene encodes CDR1 MNHNS and CDR2 SASEGT. With 8 bases removed from V and 0 bases from J, the gap between germline ends came to 16 bases. The CDR3 spans 15 residues. This clonotype was counted only a few times. Its antigen remains unidentified. Treatment reported: roughly ten-day PBMC culture with coronavirus spike peptide pools or control peptides (ViraFEST assay). Peptide pool stimulation in ViraFEST expanded antigen-specific T cells, whose TCRs were then sequenced.

Material: CD4+ T cells from blood, cultured in vitro. V is TRBV6-1 and J is TRBJ1-1; D remains unclear. The source is a human donor who had recovered from COVID-19. The CDR3 region is CASAHGDGVNTEAFF. The CDR3 bases are TGTGCCAGCGCCCACGGTGACGGAGTGAACACTGAAGCTTTCTTT.